The clone carrying this TCR beta chain was observed a handful of times. The entry originates in a study of blood T cells in healthy people across ages. Primed by a sample-barcoded 5' primer and a J-beta primer mix, a second PCR proceeded for 7 to 11 cycles. TCRdb independently ran MiXCR on the 5' RACE reads; one entry per CDR3 protein. Here the sample spans about 650,000 distinct CDR3 sequences, approximately 31% being singletons. The V end lost 4 bases, the J end lost 4 bases, and 13 bases lay between the germline ends. The CDR3 has 14 amino acids. Looked up from germline, CDR1 is MNHEY and CDR2 is SVGAGI.

Sequencing input: blood. This receptor was identified in an elderly woman in good health. V is TRBV6-5 and J is TRBJ1-2; D call uncertain. This chain's CDR3 is CASSLGGYPYGYTF. CDR3 DNA sequence: TGTGCCAGCAGTTTGGGCGGATACCCCTATGGCTACACCTTC.